Listed below are T cell receptor beta chains from one sample, sequenced in a study of shared clonotypes between healthy human individuals. Method: immunoSEQ multiplex PCR; TCRdb's copy keeps in-frame clones and lacks some. The sample has about 1.1 million clones; around 78% are singletons. The source material was memory CD4+ T cells from PBMCs. Every receptor here comes from a man aged 18 to 35 in good health. Some clones in this sample may be carry-over from other donors' samples. Both conserved end residues are part of each CDR3. The order of the fields is CDR3 DNA, CDR3 protein, J gene, clone size, V gene, D gene. A D gene is named only where the DNA matches it firmly. Clone size is given for some rows only: seen once, a few or many times, or a class if the clone is expanded.

TGTGCCAGCGACCCTCAGGGTTCTGGGGGTGAGCAGTTCTTC CASDPQGSGGEQFF TRBJ2-1 once TRBV28 NA
TGCAGCGTTGGATCCGGGGCTGGAAACACCATATATTTT CSVGSGAGNTIYF TRBJ1-3 NA TRBV29-1 NA
TGTGCCAGCAGTCGAGGACAGGGTCAGCCCCAGCATTTT CASSRGQGQPQHF TRBJ1-5 NA TRBV2 TRBD1
TGTGCCAGCAGTGAAAGGGGCCCCAGCTCTGGAAACACCATATATTTT CASSERGPSSGNTIYF TRBJ1-3 NA TRBV6-1 NA
TGTGCCAGCAGCTTAAAAGTCAGGGGTCAAGAGACCCAGTACTTC CASSLKVRGQETQYF TRBJ2-5 NA TRBV5-6 NA
TGTGCCACCAGCAGATACAGAGCGGGAGGAGACAATGAGCAGTTCTTC CATSRYRAGGDNEQFF TRBJ2-1 NA TRBV15 TRBD2
TGCGCCAGCAGCTTGGCCAGCCGCTACACCTTC CASSLASRYTF TRBJ1-2 NA TRBV5-1 NA
TGTGCCAGCAGCTCCGGGACTAGCGGGTCTAGGGGTTGGTTTGAGACCCAGTACTTC CASSSGTSGSRGWFETQYF TRBJ2-5 NA TRBV5-4 TRBD2
TGTGCCAGCACTGGGGGAGGGGTCTACAATGAGCAGTTCTTC CASTGGGVYNEQFF TRBJ2-1 once TRBV2 TRBD2
TGCAGCGTTGAATGGGGGTGGATAGCGGCACAGAGAATAGATACGCAGTATTTT CSVEWGWIAAQRIDTQYF TRBJ2-3 few TRBV29-1 NA
TGTGCCATCAGTGAGGGACAGGGGCTTTCAAGCAATCAGCCCCAGCATTTT CAISEGQGLSSNQPQHF TRBJ1-5 NA TRBV6-1 TRBD1
TGTGCCAGCAGAGGAGCCGGGACTCCGACTTACGAGCAGTACTTC CASRGAGTPTYEQYF TRBJ2-7 NA TRBV28 NA
TGTGCCAGCAGCTTTTTAGGGGAGGTGGGCTACACCTTC CASSFLGEVGYTF TRBJ1-2 NA TRBV5-8 NA
TGTGCCAGCAGTTCGCCGGGACTAGCGACCGAGCAGTACTTC CASSSPGLATEQYF TRBJ2-7 NA TRBV28 TRBD2
TGTGCCAGCAGCCAAGATCCAAACAGGGGCAATCAGCCCCAGCATTTT CASSQDPNRGNQPQHF TRBJ1-5 few TRBV4-2 NA
TGCGCCAGCAGCTTGGTGGGACAGCTGAATGAAAAACTGTTTTTT CASSLVGQLNEKLFF TRBJ1-4 NA TRBV5-1 TRBD1
TGTGCCAGCAGTGACCATCGGGCTAGCGGGATCTACGAGCAGTACTTC CASSDHRASGIYEQYF TRBJ2-7 NA TRBV6-1 TRBD2
TGTGCCAGCAGCTTATTGGGACAGGGGGCTTTCGCTGGAAACACCATATATTTT CASSLLGQGAFAGNTIYF TRBJ1-3 NA TRBV7-9 TRBD1
TGTGCCTGGAGTGTATTGGTGGGGGAGACCCAGTACTTC CAWSVLVGETQYF TRBJ2-5 many TRBV30 NA
TGTGCCAGCAGCATTGCCGGGTCGCAATCCGAGCAGTACTTC CASSIAGSQSEQYF TRBJ2-7 many TRBV7-7 NA
TGCGCCAGCAGCTTCACAGGGGGCGTACGGGAAAAACTGTTTTTT CASSFTGGVREKLFF TRBJ1-4 NA TRBV5-1 TRBD1
TGTGCCACCCGACAGGGGGGGGCGAGCAATCAGCCCCAGCATTTT CATRQGGASNQPQHF TRBJ1-5 NA TRBV2 TRBD1